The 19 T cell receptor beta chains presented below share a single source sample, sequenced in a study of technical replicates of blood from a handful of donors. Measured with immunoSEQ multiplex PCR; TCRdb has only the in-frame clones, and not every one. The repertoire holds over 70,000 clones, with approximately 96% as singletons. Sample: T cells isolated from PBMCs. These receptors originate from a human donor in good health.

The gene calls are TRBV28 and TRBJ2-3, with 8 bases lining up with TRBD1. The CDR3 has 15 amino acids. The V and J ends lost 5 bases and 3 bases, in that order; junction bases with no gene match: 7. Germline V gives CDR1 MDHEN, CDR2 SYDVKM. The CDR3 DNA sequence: TGTGCCAGCAGTCGCGGACAGGGTGGGACAGATACGCAGTATTTT. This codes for CASSRGQGGTDTQYF.

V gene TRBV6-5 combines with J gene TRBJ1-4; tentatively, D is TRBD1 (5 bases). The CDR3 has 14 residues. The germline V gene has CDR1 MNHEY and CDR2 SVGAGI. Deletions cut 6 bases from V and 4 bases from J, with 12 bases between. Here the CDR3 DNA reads TGTGCCAGCAGATCACAGGTTTTTAATGAAAAACTGTTTTTT. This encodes CASRSQVFNEKLFF.

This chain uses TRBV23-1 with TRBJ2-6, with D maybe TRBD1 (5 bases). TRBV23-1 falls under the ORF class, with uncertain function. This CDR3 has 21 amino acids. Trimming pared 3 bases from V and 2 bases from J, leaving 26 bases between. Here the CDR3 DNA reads TGCGCCAGCAGTCAGATGAGTGCAGGGCCCCTGTTTCCCACTGGGGCCAACGTCCTGACTTTC. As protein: CASSQMSAGPLFPTGANVLTF.

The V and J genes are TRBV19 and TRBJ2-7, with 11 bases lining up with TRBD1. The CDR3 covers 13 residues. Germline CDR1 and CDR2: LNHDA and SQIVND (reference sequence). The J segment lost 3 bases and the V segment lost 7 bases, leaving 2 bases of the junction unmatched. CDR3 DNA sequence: TGTGCCAGTATGGGACAGGGGGACTACGAGCAGTACTTC. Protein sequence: CASMGQGDYEQYF.

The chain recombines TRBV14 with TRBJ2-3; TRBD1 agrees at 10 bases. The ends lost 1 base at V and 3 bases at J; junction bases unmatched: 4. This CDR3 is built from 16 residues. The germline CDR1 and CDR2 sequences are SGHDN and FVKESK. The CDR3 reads CASSQGWTGGTDTQYF. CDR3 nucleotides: TGTGCCAGCAGCCAAGGGTGGACAGGGGGTACAGATACGCAGTATTTT.

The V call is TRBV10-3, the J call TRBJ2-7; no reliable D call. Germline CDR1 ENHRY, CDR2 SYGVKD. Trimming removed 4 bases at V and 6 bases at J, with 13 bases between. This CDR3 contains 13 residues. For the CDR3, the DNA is TGTGCCATCAGTGTGGGCAGTGCAATCGAGCAGTACTTC. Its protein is CAISVGSAIEQYF.

Here the CDR3 reads CASSEARQFSNQPQHF. The CDR3 bases are TGTGCCAGCAGTGAAGCGCGACAGTTCAGCAATCAGCCCCAGCATTTT. The chain has TRBV6-1 and TRBJ1-5; D is perhaps TRBD1 (5 bases). With 0 bases removed from V and 1 base from J, the gap between germline ends came to 10 bases. The CDR3 consists of 16 residues. Germline-derived CDR1 and CDR2 are MNHNS and SASEGT.

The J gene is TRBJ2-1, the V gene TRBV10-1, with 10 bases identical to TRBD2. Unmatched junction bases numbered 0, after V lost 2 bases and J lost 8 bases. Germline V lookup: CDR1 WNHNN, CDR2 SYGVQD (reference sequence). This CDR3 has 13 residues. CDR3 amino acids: CASSEGLADEQFF. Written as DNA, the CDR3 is TGCGCCAGCAGTGAGGGACTAGCGGATGAGCAGTTCTTC.

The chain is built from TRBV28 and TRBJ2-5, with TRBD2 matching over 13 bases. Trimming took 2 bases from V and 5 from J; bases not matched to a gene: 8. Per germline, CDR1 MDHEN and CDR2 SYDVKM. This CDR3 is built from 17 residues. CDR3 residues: CASSLQTSGRASETQYF. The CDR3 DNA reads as TGTGCCAGCAGTTTACAAACTAGCGGGAGGGCCAGTGAGACCCAGTACTTC.

Here the CDR3 DNA reads TGTGCCAGCAGTCAAACAGGGGCCTCCTTGGAAAAACTGTTTTTT. Protein sequence: CASSQTGASLEKLFF. The chain carries TRBV5-8 and TRBJ1-4; 7 bases map to TRBD1. There are 15 residues in the CDR3. From germline, CDR1 is SGHTS and CDR2 YDEGEE. V shed 5 bases and J 8 bases; nucleotides not matched to a gene: 12.

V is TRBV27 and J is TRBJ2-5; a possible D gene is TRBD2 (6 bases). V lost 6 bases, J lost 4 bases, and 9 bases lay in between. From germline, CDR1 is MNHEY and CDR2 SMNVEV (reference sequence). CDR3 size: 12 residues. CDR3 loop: CASRTEGETQYF. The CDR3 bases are TGTGCCAGCAGGACGGAGGGAGAGACCCAGTACTTC.

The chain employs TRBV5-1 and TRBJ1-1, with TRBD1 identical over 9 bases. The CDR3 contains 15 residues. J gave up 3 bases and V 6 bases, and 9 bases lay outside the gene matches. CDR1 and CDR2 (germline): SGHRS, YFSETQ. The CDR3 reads CASTDRTGADTEAFF. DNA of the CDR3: TGCGCCAGCACCGACCGGACAGGGGCGGACACTGAAGCTTTCTTT.

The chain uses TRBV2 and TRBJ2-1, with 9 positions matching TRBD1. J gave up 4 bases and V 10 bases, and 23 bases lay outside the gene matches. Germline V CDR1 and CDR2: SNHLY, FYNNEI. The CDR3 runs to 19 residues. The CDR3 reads CANLKHPQTGGSSYNEQFF. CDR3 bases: TGTGCCAACCTAAAGCACCCGCAAACAGGGGGCAGTTCTTACAATGAGCAGTTCTTC.

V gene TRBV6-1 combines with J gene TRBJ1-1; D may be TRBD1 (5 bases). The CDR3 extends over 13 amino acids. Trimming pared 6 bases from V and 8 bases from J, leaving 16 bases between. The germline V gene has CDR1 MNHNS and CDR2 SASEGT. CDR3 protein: CASRMTAPLEAFF. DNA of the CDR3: TGTGCCAGCAGGATGACAGCGCCTCTGGAAGCTTTCTTT.

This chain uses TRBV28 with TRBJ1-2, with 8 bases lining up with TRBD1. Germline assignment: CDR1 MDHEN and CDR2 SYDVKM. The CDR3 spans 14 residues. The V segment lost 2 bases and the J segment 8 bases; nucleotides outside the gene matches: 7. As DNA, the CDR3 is TGTGCCAGCAGTTTAGGGGACAGGAATGGAGGCTACACCTTC. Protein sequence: CASSLGDRNGGYTF.

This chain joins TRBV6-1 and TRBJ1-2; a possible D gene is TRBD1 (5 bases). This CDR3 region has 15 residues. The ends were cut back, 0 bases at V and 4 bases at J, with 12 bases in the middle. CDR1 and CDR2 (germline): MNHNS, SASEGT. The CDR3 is CASSEALGHPYGYTF. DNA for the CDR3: TGTGCCAGCAGTGAAGCGCTTGGACACCCCTATGGCTACACCTTC.

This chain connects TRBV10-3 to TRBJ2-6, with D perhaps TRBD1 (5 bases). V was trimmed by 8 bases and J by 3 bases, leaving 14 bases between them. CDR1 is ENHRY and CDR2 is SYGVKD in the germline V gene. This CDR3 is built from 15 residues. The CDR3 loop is CAIGTTGFGANVLTF. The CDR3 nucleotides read TGTGCCATCGGAACTACAGGATTTGGGGCCAACGTCCTGACTTTC.

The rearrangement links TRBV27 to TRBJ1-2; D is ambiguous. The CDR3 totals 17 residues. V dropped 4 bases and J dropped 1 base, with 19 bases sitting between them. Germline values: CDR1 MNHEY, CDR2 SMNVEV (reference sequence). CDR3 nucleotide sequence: TGTGCCAGCAGTTCCATCATTCCAGGAATGGGTAACTATGGCTACACCTTC. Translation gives CASSSIIPGMGNYGYTF.

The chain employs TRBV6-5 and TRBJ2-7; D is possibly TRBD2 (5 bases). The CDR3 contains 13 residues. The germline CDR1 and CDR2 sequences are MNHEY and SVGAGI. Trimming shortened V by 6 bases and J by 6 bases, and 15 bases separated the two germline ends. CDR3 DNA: TGTGCCAGCAGCACCCTCCGGGCGGGCGAGCAGTACTTC. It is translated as CASSTLRAGEQYF.